The rows below give T cell receptor beta chains drawn from one sample of a study of blood T cell repertoires in COVID-19. Generated by immunoSEQ multiplex PCR, the TCRdb table keeps only in-frame clones and is missing some. The sample has 90,000 or so clones, 80% to 90% seen once. Sequences were obtained from peripheral blood. All receptors derive from a man older than 75 with acute or convalescent COVID-19. The CDR3 runs from the conserved cysteine through the conserved F or W. The D gene is left open where the match is weak. Part of the rows lack a size; the others show once, few, many or a class for expanded clones.

v_gene	j_gene	d_gene	abundance	CDR3aa	CDR3nt
TRBV28	TRBJ1-1	TRBD1	NA	CASTGRNTEAFF	TGTGCCTCGACAGGGAGGAACACTGAAGCTTTCTTT
TRBV11-2	TRBJ2-2	TRBD2	NA	CASPRVAGANTGELFF	TGTGCCAGCCCTCGGGTAGCGGGGGCGAACACCGGGGAGCTGTTTTTT
TRBV29-1	TRBJ1-1	NA	many	CSGEVNTEAFF	TGCAGCGGCGAAGTCAATACTGAAGCTTTCTTT
TRBV5-1	TRBJ1-1	TRBD1	NA	CASSQGQVNTEAFF	TGCGCCAGCAGCCAGGGACAGGTGAACACTGAAGCTTTCTTT
TRBV18	TRBJ2-1	NA	once	CASSPFSDEQFF	TGTGCCAGCTCACCTTTTAGCGATGAGCAGTTCTTC
TRBV19	TRBJ1-6	NA	NA	CASSGQGSIKNSPLHF	TGTGCCAGTAGTGGTCAGGGATCGATTAAGAATTCACCCCTCCACTTT
TRBV25-1	TRBJ1-3	NA	NA	CASSDLTSGNTIYF	TGTGCCAGCAGTGATCTAACCTCTGGAAACACCATATATTTT
TRBV9	TRBJ1-1	NA	NA	CASSAAAWATTEAFF	TGTGCCAGCAGCGCCGCCGCGTGGGCGACCACTGAAGCTTTCTTT
TRBV5-4	TRBJ2-6	NA	NA	CASSRRESGANVLTF	TGTGCCAGCAGCCGGAGGGAATCTGGGGCCAACGTCCTGACTTTC
TRBV5-1	TRBJ2-1	TRBD2	NA	CASSVSGGANNEQFF	TGCGCCAGCAGTGTTAGCGGGGGGGCCAACAATGAGCAGTTCTTC
TRBV15	TRBJ2-5	TRBD2	NA	CATSGGSSGSWETQYF	TGTGCCACCAGCGGGGGCTCTAGCGGGAGCTGGGAGACCCAGTACTTC
TRBV15	TRBJ1-2	TRBD1	NA	CATSRGGGQDYGYTF	TGTGCCACCAGCAGAGGAGGGGGACAGGACTATGGCTACACCTTC
TRBV7-9	TRBJ1-1	NA	NA	CASSLRVDTEAFF	TGTGCCAGCAGCTTGCGGGTCGACACTGAAGCTTTCTTT
TRBV7-2	TRBJ2-7	TRBD2	NA	CASSYLTSGRFPYEQYF	TGTGCCAGCAGCTACCTGACTAGCGGGAGGTTCCCCTACGAGCAGTACTTC
TRBV18	TRBJ1-5	NA	NA	CASSPSNSNQPQHF	TGTGCCAGCTCACCTTCAAATAGCAATCAGCCCCAGCATTTT
TRBV4-1	TRBJ1-2	NA	NA	CASSQDHAGNYGYTF	TGCGCCAGCAGCCAAGATCATGCAGGGAACTATGGCTACACCTTC
TRBV3-1/TRBV3-2	TRBJ1-1	NA	NA	CASSTLQGSGQAFF	TGTGCCAGCAGCACCTTACAGGGAAGTGGCCAAGCTTTCTTT
TRBV2	TRBJ2-1	TRBD2	NA	CASSDERGAYNEQFF	TGTGCCAGCAGTGATGAGCGGGGGGCCTACAATGAGCAGTTCTTC
TRBV14	TRBJ1-6	NA	NA	CASSQAGGTSPLHF	TGTGCCAGCAGCCAAGCCGGAGGGACTTCACCCCTCCACTTT
TRBV6-6	TRBJ2-4	TRBD1	NA	CASTQQGAQAKNIQYF	TGTGCCAGCACCCAACAGGGGGCGCAGGCCAAAAACATTCAGTACTTC
TRBV9	TRBJ1-1	TRBD1	NA	CASSVGDRNTEAFF	TGTGCCAGCAGCGTAGGGGACAGGAACACTGAAGCTTTCTTT
TRBV28	TRBJ1-2	TRBD1	NA	CASSLQGASGYTF	TGTGCCAGCAGTCTACAGGGGGCCAGTGGCTACACCTTC
TRBV6-5	TRBJ2-5	TRBD1	NA	CASSAVRGRGETQYF	TGTGCCAGCAGCGCGGTCAGGGGGCGCGGAGAGACCCAGTACTTC
TRBV5-1	TRBJ1-1	NA	NA	CASSFPTTVNTEAFF	TGCGCCAGCAGCTTTCCTACGACTGTGAACACTGAAGCTTTCTTT
TRBV12-5	TRBJ2-3	TRBD2	NA	CASGLGRGDTDTQYF	TGTGCTAGTGGCCTGGGCCGGGGGGACACAGATACGCAGTATTTT
TRBV18	TRBJ2-1	TRBD2	NA	CASSLGTSGSGEQFF	TGTGCCAGCTCACTAGGGACTAGCGGGAGTGGTGAGCAGTTCTTC
TRBV28	TRBJ1-2	NA	NA	CASIRGSNYGYTF	TGTGCCAGCATACGAGGCTCTAACTATGGCTACACCTTC
TRBV11-2	TRBJ1-1	NA	NA	CASSFLTGTNTEAFF	TGTGCCAGCAGCTTTCTCACAGGGACGAACACTGAAGCTTTCTTT
TRBV7-3	TRBJ1-5	NA	few	CASSLILGRWAPVGQPQHF	TGTGCCAGCAGCTTAATCTTGGGGCGGTGGGCTCCGGTGGGGCAGCCCCAGCATTTT
TRBV19	TRBJ2-4	TRBD2	once	CASSRAGTSGSQAAKNIQYF	TGTGCCAGTAGTAGGGCTGGGACTAGCGGGAGTCAGGCGGCCAAAAACATTCAGTACTTC
TRBV20-1	TRBJ1-2	NA	NA	CSASQAISGFNYGYTF	TGCAGTGCTAGTCAGGCCATAAGCGGCTTCAACTATGGCTACACCTTC
TRBV2	TRBJ1-2	NA	NA	CASSGSGYGYTF	TGTGCCAGCAGTGGGTCAGGTTACGGCTACACCTTC
TRBV18	TRBJ1-6	NA	once	CASSPPGGDGSPLHF	TGTGCCAGCTCACCACCCGGAGGGGACGGTTCACCCCTCCACTTT
TRBV10-3	TRBJ2-5	TRBD1	NA	CAISEKQGLQTQYF	TGTGCCATCAGTGAGAAACAGGGGTTGCAGACCCAGTACTTC
TRBV9	TRBJ2-3	TRBD2	NA	CASSVVASGYTDTQYF	TGTGCCAGCAGCGTAGTGGCTAGCGGATACACAGATACGCAGTATTTT
TRBV7-9	TRBJ2-1	TRBD2	NA	CASSPVGLAPNNEQFF	TGTGCCAGCAGCCCCGTCGGACTAGCGCCAAACAATGAGCAGTTCTTC
TRBV6-5	TRBJ1-2	NA	NA	CASKRLKEGYTF	TGTGCCAGCAAGAGACTTAAGGAGGGCTACACCTTC
TRBV21-1	TRBJ2-7	NA	NA	CASSKAPKGDYEQYF	TGTGCCAGCAGCAAAGCGCCGAAGGGGGACTACGAGCAGTACTTC
TRBV6-5	TRBJ2-3	NA	once	CASRRGTGGTQYF	TGTGCCAGTAGACGCGGGACCGGCGGTACGCAGTATTTT
TRBV28	TRBJ1-2	NA	NA	CASSPPGTGYGGYTF	TGTGCCAGCAGTCCGCCTGGAACAGGGTATGGTGGCTACACCTTC
TRBV6-6	TRBJ1-4	NA	NA	CASSPYQGFSTNEKLFF	TGTGCCAGCAGTCCATACCAGGGGTTTTCAACTAATGAAAAACTGTTTTTT
TRBV19	TRBJ2-7	TRBD1	NA	CASSIPGTGVSEQYF	TGTGCCAGTAGTATACCCGGGACAGGGGTTAGCGAGCAGTACTTC
TRBV5-1	TRBJ1-2	TRBD1	NA	CASSSMTGSLSNYGYTF	TGCGCCAGCAGCTCGATGACAGGGTCCTTATCTAACTATGGCTACACCTTC
TRBV5-1	TRBJ1-6	NA	NA	CASSLLSQGDNSPLHF	TGCGCCAGCAGCTTGCTCTCACAGGGCGATAATTCACCCCTCCACTTT
TRBV11-2	TRBJ1-4	TRBD1	NA	CASSPGQGLVEKLFF	TGTGCCAGCAGTCCGGGACAGGGGCTGGTTGAAAAACTGTTTTTT
TRBV19	TRBJ1-2	NA	few	CASSLNYGYTF	TGTGCCAGTAGTCTCAACTATGGCTACACCTTC
TRBV7-3	TRBJ1-6	NA	NA	CASSLAADNSPLHF	TGTGCCAGCAGTTTGGCCGCGGATAATTCACCCCTCCACTTT
TRBV30	TRBJ1-5	NA	NA	CAWSPGVSQPQHF	TGTGCCTGGAGTCCCGGTGTGTCTCAGCCCCAGCATTTT
TRBV27	TRBJ1-1	TRBD1	NA	CASSPRQGRFLGTEAFF	TGTGCCAGCAGTCCACGACAGGGGCGATTCCTGGGCACTGAAGCTTTCTTT
TRBV6-5	TRBJ1-4	NA	NA	CASSSRGGNEKLFF	TGTGCCAGCAGTTCAAGGGGGGGAAATGAAAAACTGTTTTTT
TRBV19	TRBJ1-5	TRBD1	NA	CASSTPGQGVNQPQHF	TGTGCCAGTAGTACCCCCGGACAGGGCGTCAATCAGCCCCAGCATTTT
TRBV10-1	TRBJ2-1	NA	NA	CASSESWGGRNEQFF	TGCGCCAGCAGTGAGTCGTGGGGGGGGCGTAATGAGCAGTTCTTC
TRBV20-1	TRBJ1-3	NA	NA	CSAERGNTIYF	TGCAGTGCCGAACGGGGAAACACCATATATTTT
TRBV15	TRBJ1-3	NA	NA	CATSRDQQVRGNTIYF	TGTGCCACCAGCAGAGACCAACAGGTCCGGGGAAACACCATATATTTT
TRBV5-1	TRBJ1-3	NA	NA	CASSLSISGNTIYF	TGCGCCAGCAGCTTGTCCATCTCTGGAAACACCATATATTTT
TRBV5-6	TRBJ1-4	NA	NA	CASSLAGRSNEKLFF	TGTGCCAGCAGCTTGGCCGGTAGATCTAATGAAAAACTGTTTTTT
TRBV12-3/TRBV12-4	TRBJ2-7	NA	NA	CASSSGDYRAQYF	TGTGCCAGCAGTTCGGGAGACTACCGGGCCCAGTACTTC
TRBV19	TRBJ1-2	TRBD1	NA	CASTLGWDRSVYGYTF	TGTGCCAGTACCCTGGGTTGGGACAGGTCGGTCTATGGCTACACCTTC
TRBV29-1	TRBJ2-6	TRBD2	NA	CSASRGGSSGANVLTF	TGCAGCGCCTCAAGGGGAGGGAGCTCTGGGGCCAACGTCCTGACTTTC
TRBV3-1/TRBV3-2	TRBJ1-5	NA	NA	CASSRGQGNQPQHF	TGTGCCAGCAGCCGCGGCCAGGGTAATCAGCCCCAGCATTTT